The clone carrying this T cell receptor beta chain appeared many times. The data are from a study of CD8+CD57+ T cells in acquired aplastic anemia. The CDR3 extends over 14 amino acids. V gave up 4 bases and J gave up 0 bases, with 7 bases separating them. Germline-derived CDR1 and CDR2 are PRHDT and FYEKMQ (reference sequence). Template material for TCR beta VDJ and CDR3 profiling consisted of genomic DNA. Each CDR3 protein is one row after TCRdb ran MiXCR on the reads. The repertoire has some 180,000 distinct CDR3 sequences, 45% to 50% of them found once; the top ten carry approximately 2.9%. This clonotype was sampled from a human donor in good health. This chain uses TRBV13 with TRBJ2-1; D perhaps matches TRBD2 (5 bases). The sample was sorted CD4+, CD8+, or CD8+CD57+ T cells (not recorded which) from PBMCs. In DNA, the CDR3 is TGTGCCAGCAGCTCGGGGAGCTCCTACAATGAGCAGTTCTTC. It translates to CASSSGSSYNEQFF.